The 14 T cell receptor beta chains below all came from one sample that was sequenced in a study of blood T cell repertoires in COVID-19. Some clones are missing from TCRdb's copy, which holds only in-frame ones; the method was immunoSEQ multiplex PCR. The sample contains 300,000 or so clones, around 86% of which appear only once. The sample comprised peripheral blood. The origin of the receptors is a man aged 45-65 years with active or convalescent COVID-19.

The chain has TRBV12-3 or TRBV12-4 and TRBJ1-3; D is undetermined. There are 13 residues in the CDR3. Trimming removed 6 bases at V and 6 bases at J, with 12 bases between. The CDR3 DNA is TGTGCCAGCAGCCAAACTGGTGTAAACACCATATATTTT. Its protein product is CASSQTGVNTIYF.

The chain carries TRBV11-2 and TRBJ2-4, with D possibly TRBD1 on 5 matching bases. This CDR3 is built from 15 residues. Trimming cost V 2 bases and J 8 bases, with 16 bases left between them. Germline values: CDR1 SGHAT, CDR2 FQNNGV. The CDR3 spells CASSLTQGQRYIQYF. The CDR3 DNA reads TGTGCCAGCAGCTTAACCCAGGGCCAAAGGTACATTCAGTACTTC.

J is TRBJ1-6 and V is TRBV5-4; perhaps TRBD1 as D (5 bases). Deletions cut 3 bases from V and 5 bases from J, with 9 bases between. This CDR3 has 14 residues. CDR1 and CDR2 from the germline V gene are SGHNT and YYREEE (reference sequence). CDR3 coding DNA: TGTGCCAGCAGCTCACAGGACAATAATTCACCCCTCCACTTT. Its translation: CASSSQDNNSPLHF.

This clone was seen a handful of times. This rearrangement joins TRBV7-2 to TRBJ1-1; D gene uncertain. Germline lookup yields CDR1 SGHTA and CDR2 FQGNSA. The CDR3 contains 13 residues. The germline V and J ends were trimmed by 5 bases and 2 bases, with 9 bases remaining between them. CDR3 nucleotides: TGTGCCAGCAGCCCCCGACTAAACACTGAAGCTTTCTTT. As protein: CASSPRLNTEAFF.

The chain combines TRBV10-3 with TRBJ1-1; possibly TRBD1 for D (6 bases). Per germline, CDR1 ENHRY and CDR2 SYGVKD. V was cut by 10 bases and J by 4 bases, with 16 bases left in between. This CDR3 region has 13 residues. DNA of the CDR3: TGTGCCAGCCTTCCGGGACACAGCACTGAAGCTTTCTTT. Protein sequence: CASLPGHSTEAFF.

Worth noting for this clone: This same CDR3 is encoded by further DNA sequences in the sample. The chain recombines TRBV28 with TRBJ1-1; D is unresolved. The CDR3 totals 13 residues. Germline V CDR1 and CDR2: MDHEN, SYDVKM. Trimming took off 3 bases at V and 0 bases at J, with 5 bases between the two ends. In DNA, the CDR3 is TGTGCCAGCAGTTTTTCAGTGAACACTGAAGCTTTCTTT. It translates to CASSFSVNTEAFF.

This chain connects TRBV4-2 to TRBJ1-4, with TRBD1 as a possible D gene (5 bases). The CDR3 is 16 residues long. V lost 3 bases and J 8 bases, leaving 19 bases between the germline ends. From germline, CDR1 is LGHNA and CDR2 YNFKEQ. CDR3 bases: TGTGCCAGCAGCCAGAGCCCCGTAGGGTCAGGGGAAAAACTGTTTTTT. This translates into CASSQSPVGSGEKLFF.

The chain joins TRBV2 to TRBJ1-5, with 8 positions matching TRBD1. The germline CDR1 and CDR2 sequences are SNHLY and FYNNEI. With V trimmed by 10 bases and J by 10 bases, 12 bases remained unmatched. This CDR3 region has 13 residues. This CDR3 is CATATGEEGPQHF. CDR3 bases: TGTGCCACCGCGACAGGGGAGGAAGGTCCCCAGCATTTT. The full variable domain, rest sourced from reference TRBV2 and TRBJ1-5, is EPEVTQTPSHQVTQMGQEVILRCVPISNHLYFYWYRQILGQKVEFLVSFYNNEISEKSEIFDDQFSVERPDGSNFTLKIRSTKLEDSAMYFCATATGEEGPQHFGDGTRLSIL.

The rearrangement joins TRBV6-2 or TRBV6-3 to TRBJ1-5; no definite D call. Germline CDR1 is MNHEY and CDR2 is SVGEGT. CDR3 length: 14 residues. The germline V and J ends were trimmed by 4 bases and 6 bases, with 13 bases remaining between them. The CDR3 DNA reads TGTGCCAGCAGTTCCCCACATAGCGGTCAGCCCCAGCATTTT. Its protein product is CASSSPHSGQPQHF.

This clone was counted between two and nine times. The chain is built from TRBV6-2 or TRBV6-3 and TRBJ2-7; 8 nucleotides agree with TRBD1. The CDR3 covers 12 residues. Germline V lookup: CDR1 MNHEY, CDR2 SVGEGT. V was clipped by 4 bases and J by 7 bases; unmatched bases: 3. The CDR3 loop is CASSFHRGEQYF. The DNA for the CDR3 is TGTGCCAGCAGTTTCCACAGGGGGGAGCAGTACTTC.

The chain couples TRBV12-3 or TRBV12-4 to TRBJ1-3, with D possibly matching TRBD1 (5 bases). Trimming stripped 6 bases from V and 11 bases from J, with 14 bases between. The CDR3 has 12 amino acids. CDR3 DNA sequence: TGTGCCAGCAGACTGGCGGGGCCGTCCATATATTTT. This gives the protein CASRLAGPSIYF.

This chain uses TRBV4-1 with TRBJ1-5; D perhaps matches TRBD1 (6 bases). Trimming shortened V by 0 bases and J by 0 bases, and 12 bases separated the two germline ends. Germline values: CDR1 MGHRA, CDR2 YSYEKL. This CDR3 region has 17 residues. The CDR3 loop is CASSQDKGGYSNQPQHF. DNA of the CDR3: TGCGCCAGCAGCCAAGATAAGGGGGGGTATAGCAATCAGCCCCAGCATTTT.

The rearrangement uses TRBV28 and TRBJ2-3; the D gene is possibly TRBD2 (6 bases). There are 16 residues in the CDR3. The germline V and J ends were trimmed by 8 bases and 2 bases, with 20 bases remaining between them. Germline V lookup: CDR1 MDHEN, CDR2 SYDVKM. CDR3 loop: CASRSHGGTFTDTQYF. Here the CDR3 DNA reads TGTGCCAGCCGGTCGCACGGCGGGACCTTCACAGATACGCAGTATTTT. Filled out from reference TRBV28 and TRBJ2-3, the complete variable domain reads DVKVTQSSRYLVKRTGEKVFLECVQDMDHENMFWYRQDPGLGLRLIYFSYDVKMKEKGDIPEGYSVSREKKERFSLILESASTNQTSMYLCASRSHGGTFTDTQYFGPGTRLTVL.

V and J are TRBV7-6 and TRBJ2-1; possibly TRBD1 for D (5 bases). Trimming left V 7 bases short and J 4 bases short, with 11 bases between. The CDR3 extends over 13 amino acids. Per germline, CDR1 SGHVS and CDR2 FNYEAQ. CDR3 loop: CASTQGQYNEQFF. CDR3 in DNA: TGTGCCAGCACCCAGGGCCAGTACAATGAGCAGTTCTTC.